This T cell receptor beta chain stems from a study of CD8 T cells in ankylosing spondylitis. Study results and caveats: Matched ankylosing spondylitis synovial fluid reportedly showed significant enrichment of disease-linked clones. Seemingly distinctive of ankylosing spondylitis blood was a TCR beta motif formed by eight highly homologous variants. Clones linked with disease were CD8+ and fairly uncommon in the peripheral blood.

Making the TCR beta libraries involved quantitative 5'-RACE with molecular barcodes. TCRdb re-derived calls from the 5' RACE reads in MiXCR, one entry per CDR3 protein. The top ten hold roughly 14% of the sample, which has approximately 300,000 distinct CDR3 sequences, 7% to 9% seen once. This clonotype was seen a handful of times. Its antigen remains unidentified. V lost 1 base and J lost 2, with 10 bases in between. The V gene's germline CDR1 is SGDLS and CDR2 YYNGEE. CDR3 length: 15 amino acids. Sequencing input: blood, either unsorted or a sorted T cell fraction (not recorded which). The receptor's source is a male donor with ankylosing spondylitis. The V gene is TRBV9, the J gene TRBJ2-1; the D is unclear. CDR3 in amino acids: CASSVTSSTYNEQFF. The CDR3 DNA follows: TGTGCCAGCAGCGTAACGTCTTCCACCTACAATGAGCAGTTCTTC.